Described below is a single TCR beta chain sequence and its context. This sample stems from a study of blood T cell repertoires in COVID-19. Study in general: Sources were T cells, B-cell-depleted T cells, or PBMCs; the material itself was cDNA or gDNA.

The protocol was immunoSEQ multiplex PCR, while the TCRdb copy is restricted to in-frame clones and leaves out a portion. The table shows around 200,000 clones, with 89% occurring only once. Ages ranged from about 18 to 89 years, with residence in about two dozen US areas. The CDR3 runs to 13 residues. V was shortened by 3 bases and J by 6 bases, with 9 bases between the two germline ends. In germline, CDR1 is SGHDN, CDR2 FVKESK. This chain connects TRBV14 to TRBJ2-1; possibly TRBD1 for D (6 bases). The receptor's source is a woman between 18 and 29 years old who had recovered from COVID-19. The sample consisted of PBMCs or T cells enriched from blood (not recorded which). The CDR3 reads CASSHIRGNEQFF. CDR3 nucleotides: TGTGCCAGCAGCCATATCAGGGGCAATGAGCAGTTCTTC.